The sequence of this TCR beta chain was determined in a study of identical twins. The study, taken as a whole, reports: Surplus twin overlap in beta out-of-frame sequences was less pronounced. Shared out-of-frame alpha sequences (those common to twins) showed excess low generation probability.

A template switching step contributed a universal primer site, while unique molecular identifiers were present in the cDNA. In TCRdb, the 5' RACE reads were re-called with MiXCR into one record per CDR3 protein. The sample has about 530,000 distinct CDR3 sequences; under 25% are singletons. This clonotype has more than one count but fewer than ten. No antigen is known for it. Healthy Caucasians provided all donations. V gave up 3 bases and J gave up 6 bases, with 11 bases separating them. The CDR3 is 13 residues long. Germline lookup yields CDR1 KGHDR and CDR2 SFDVKD. These data were also reused for a study on yellow fever vaccine responses in identical twins.

The specimen was CD4+ T cells sorted from blood. The chain combines TRBV24-1 with TRBJ2-7; D is unresolved. The clonotype originates from a woman between 18 and 29 years old in good health. CDR3 nucleotides: TGTGCCACCAGTGATCCCCCCGGTGGCGAGCAGTACTTC. It encodes CATSDPPGGEQYF.